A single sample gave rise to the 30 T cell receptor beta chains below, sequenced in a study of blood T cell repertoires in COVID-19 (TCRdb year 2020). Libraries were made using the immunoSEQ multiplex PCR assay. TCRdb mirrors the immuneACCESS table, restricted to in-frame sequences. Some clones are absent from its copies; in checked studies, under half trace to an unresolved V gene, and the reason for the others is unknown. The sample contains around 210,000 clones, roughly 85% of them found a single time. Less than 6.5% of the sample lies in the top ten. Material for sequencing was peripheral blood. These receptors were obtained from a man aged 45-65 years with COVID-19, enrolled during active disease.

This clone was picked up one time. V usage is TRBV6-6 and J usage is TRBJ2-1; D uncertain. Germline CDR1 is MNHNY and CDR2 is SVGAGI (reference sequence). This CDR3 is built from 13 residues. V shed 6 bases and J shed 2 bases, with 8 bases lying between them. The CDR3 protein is CASRSQAYNEQFF. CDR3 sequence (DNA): TGTGCCAGCAGGAGCCAGGCCTACAATGAGCAGTTCTTC.

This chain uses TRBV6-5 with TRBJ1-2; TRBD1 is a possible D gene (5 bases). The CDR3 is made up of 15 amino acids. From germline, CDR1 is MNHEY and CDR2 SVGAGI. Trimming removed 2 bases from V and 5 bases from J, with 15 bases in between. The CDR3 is CASSYVLGQGYGYTF. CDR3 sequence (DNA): TGTGCCAGCAGTTACGTACTCGGGCAGGGTTATGGCTACACCTTC.

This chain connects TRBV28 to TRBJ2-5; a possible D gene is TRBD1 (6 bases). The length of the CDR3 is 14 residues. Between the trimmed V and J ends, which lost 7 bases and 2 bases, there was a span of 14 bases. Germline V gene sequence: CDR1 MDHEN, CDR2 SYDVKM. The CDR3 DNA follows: TGTGCCAGCACCTCCACAGGGATACAAGAGACCCAGTACTTC. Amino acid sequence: CASTSTGIQETQYF.

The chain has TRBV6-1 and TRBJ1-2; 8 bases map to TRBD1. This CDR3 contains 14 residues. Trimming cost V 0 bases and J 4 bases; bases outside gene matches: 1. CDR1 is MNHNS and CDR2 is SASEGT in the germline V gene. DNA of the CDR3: TGTGCCAGCAGTGAAGCGGGACAGGTCTATGGCTACACCTTC. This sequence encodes CASSEAGQVYGYTF.

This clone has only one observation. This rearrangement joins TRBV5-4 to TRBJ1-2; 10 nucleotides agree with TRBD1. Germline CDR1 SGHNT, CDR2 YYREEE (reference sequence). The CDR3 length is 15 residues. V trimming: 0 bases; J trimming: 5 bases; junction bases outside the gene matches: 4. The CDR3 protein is CASSLERDRGYGYTF. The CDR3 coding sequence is TGTGCCAGCAGCTTGGAGCGGGACAGGGGATATGGCTACACCTTC.

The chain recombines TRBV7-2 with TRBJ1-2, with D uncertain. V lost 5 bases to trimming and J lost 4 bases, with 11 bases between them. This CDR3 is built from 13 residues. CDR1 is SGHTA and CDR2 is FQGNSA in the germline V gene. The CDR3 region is CASSESPGYGYTF. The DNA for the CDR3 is TGTGCCAGCAGCGAATCCCCCGGCTATGGCTACACCTTC.

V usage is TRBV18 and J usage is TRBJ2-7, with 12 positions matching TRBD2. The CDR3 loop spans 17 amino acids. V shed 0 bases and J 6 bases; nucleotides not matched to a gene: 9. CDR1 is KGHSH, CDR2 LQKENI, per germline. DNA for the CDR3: TGTGCCAGCTCACCACCGGGAGGTGGACTAGCGGGGAGCGAGCAGTACTTC. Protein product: CASSPPGGGLAGSEQYF.

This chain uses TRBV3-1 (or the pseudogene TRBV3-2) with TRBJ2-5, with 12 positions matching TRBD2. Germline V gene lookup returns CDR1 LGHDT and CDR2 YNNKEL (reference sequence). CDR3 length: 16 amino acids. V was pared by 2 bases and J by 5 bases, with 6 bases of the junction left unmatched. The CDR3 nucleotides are TGTGCCAGCAGCCAACTAGCGGGGGGGCCTCGGGAGACCCAGTACTTC. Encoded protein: CASSQLAGGPRETQYF.

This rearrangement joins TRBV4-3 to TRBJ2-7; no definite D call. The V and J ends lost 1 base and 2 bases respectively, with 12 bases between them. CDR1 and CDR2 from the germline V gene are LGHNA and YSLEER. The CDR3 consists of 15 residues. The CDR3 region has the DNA TGCGCCAGCAGCCAAGGTCCATCGAGCACCTACGAGCAGTACTTC. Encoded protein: CASSQGPSSTYEQYF.

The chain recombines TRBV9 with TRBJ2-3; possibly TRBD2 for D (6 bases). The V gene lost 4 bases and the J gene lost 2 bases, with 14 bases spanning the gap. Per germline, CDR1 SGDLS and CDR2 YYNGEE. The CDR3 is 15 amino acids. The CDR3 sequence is CASSPQDYITDTQYF. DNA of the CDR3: TGTGCCAGCAGCCCTCAGGACTATATCACAGATACGCAGTATTTT.

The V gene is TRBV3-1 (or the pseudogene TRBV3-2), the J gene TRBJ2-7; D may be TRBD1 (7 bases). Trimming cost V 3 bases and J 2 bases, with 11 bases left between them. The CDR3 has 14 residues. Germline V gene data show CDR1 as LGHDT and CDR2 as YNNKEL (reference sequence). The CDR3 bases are TGTGCCAGCAGCCAGCCAGGGGGGACCTACGAGCAGTACTTC. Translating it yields CASSQPGGTYEQYF.

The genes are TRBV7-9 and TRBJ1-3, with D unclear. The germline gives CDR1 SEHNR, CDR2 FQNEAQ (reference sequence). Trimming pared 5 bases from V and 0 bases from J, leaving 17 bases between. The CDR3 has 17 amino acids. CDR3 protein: CASSTTQEGLSGNTIYF. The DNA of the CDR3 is TGTGCCAGCAGCACGACACAAGAGGGCCTCTCTGGAAACACCATATATTTT.

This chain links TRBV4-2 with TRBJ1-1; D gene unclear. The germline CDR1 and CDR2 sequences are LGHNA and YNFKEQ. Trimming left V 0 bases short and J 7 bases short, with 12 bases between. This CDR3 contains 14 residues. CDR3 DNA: TGTGCCAGCAGCCAAGATCTAAGCGGTATTGAAGCTTTCTTT. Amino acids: CASSQDLSGIEAFF.

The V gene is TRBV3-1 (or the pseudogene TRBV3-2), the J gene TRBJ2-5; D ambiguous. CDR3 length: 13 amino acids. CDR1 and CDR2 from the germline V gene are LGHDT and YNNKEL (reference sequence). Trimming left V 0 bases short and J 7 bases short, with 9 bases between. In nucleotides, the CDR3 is TGTGCCAGCAGCCAAGATGAGGCACGGACCCAGTACTTC. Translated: CASSQDEARTQYF.

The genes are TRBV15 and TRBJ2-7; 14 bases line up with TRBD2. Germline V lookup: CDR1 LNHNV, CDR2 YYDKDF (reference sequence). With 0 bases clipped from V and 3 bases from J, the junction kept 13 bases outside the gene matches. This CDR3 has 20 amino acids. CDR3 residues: CATSRDWPGLAGAVRYEQYF. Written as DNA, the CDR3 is TGTGCCACCAGCAGAGATTGGCCGGGACTAGCGGGGGCTGTTCGCTACGAGCAGTACTTC. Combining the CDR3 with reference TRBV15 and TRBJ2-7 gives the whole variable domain DAMVIQNPRYQVTQFGKPVTLSCSQTLNHNVMYWYQQKSSQAPKLLFHYYDKDFNNEADTPDNFQSRRPNTSFCFLDIRSPGLGDTAMYLCATSRDWPGLAGAVRYEQYFGPGTRLTVT.

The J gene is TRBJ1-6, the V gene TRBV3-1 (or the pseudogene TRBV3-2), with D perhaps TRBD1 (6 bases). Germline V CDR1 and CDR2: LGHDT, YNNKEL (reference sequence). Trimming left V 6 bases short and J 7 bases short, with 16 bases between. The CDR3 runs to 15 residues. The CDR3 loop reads CASSPTGPQNSPLHF. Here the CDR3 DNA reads TGTGCCAGCAGTCCAACAGGGCCCCAAAATTCACCCCTCCACTTT.

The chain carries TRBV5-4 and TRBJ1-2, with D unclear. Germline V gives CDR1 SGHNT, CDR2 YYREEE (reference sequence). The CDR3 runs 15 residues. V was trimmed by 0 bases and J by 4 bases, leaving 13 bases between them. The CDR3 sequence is CASSLDPSPSYGYTF. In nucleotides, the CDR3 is TGTGCCAGCAGCTTGGACCCCTCGCCCAGCTATGGCTACACCTTC.

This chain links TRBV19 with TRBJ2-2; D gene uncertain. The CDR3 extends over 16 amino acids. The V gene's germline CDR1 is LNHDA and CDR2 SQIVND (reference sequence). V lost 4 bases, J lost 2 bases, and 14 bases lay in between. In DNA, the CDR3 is TGTGCCAGTAGTACCCCTCCCCCGACTAACACCGGGGAGCTGTTTTTT. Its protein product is CASSTPPPTNTGELFF.

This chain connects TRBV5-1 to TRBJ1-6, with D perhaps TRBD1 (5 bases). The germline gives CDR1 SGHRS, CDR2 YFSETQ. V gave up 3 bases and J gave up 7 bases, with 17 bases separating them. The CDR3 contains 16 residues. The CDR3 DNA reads TGCGCCAGCAGCTCAACCGGGGGGACGGAGAATTCACCCCTCCACTTT. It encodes CASSSTGGTENSPLHF. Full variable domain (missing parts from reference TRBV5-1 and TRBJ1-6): KAGVTQTPRYLIKTRGQQVTLSCSPISGHRSVSWYQQTPGQGLQFLFEYFSETQRNKGNFPGRFSGRQFSNSRSEMNVSTLELGDSALYLCASSSTGGTENSPLHFGNGTRLTVT.

CDR3 sequence reads: CAISAERGGNEQFF. The CDR3, as DNA: TGTGCCATCAGTGCGGAGCGGGGAGGGAATGAGCAGTTCTTC. The chain has TRBV10-3 and TRBJ2-1; 7 nucleotides agree with TRBD2. The ends lost 4 bases at V and 7 bases at J; junction bases unmatched: 7. Germline CDR1 ENHRY, CDR2 SYGVKD. The CDR3 length is 14 residues.

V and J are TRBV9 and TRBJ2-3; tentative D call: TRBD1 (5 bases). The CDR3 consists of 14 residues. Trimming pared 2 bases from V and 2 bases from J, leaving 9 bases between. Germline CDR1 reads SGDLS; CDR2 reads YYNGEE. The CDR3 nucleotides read TGTGCCAGCAGCGTTCAGGGAAACACAGATACGCAGTATTTT. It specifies CASSVQGNTDTQYF.

CDR3 region: CAWSGVAGGLRETQYF. CDR3 nucleotides: TGTGCCTGGAGTGGGGTAGCGGGGGGTTTACGGGAGACCCAGTACTTC. This chain connects TRBV30 to TRBJ2-5; 10 bases are a match to TRBD2. Germline V lookup: CDR1 GTSNPN, CDR2 SVGIG (reference sequence). The J segment lost 5 bases and the V segment lost 1 base, leaving 10 bases of the junction unmatched. CDR3 length equals 16 residues.

The CDR3 reads CASSGQAVASYEQYF. The CDR3 bases are TGTGCCAGCAGTGGACAGGCCGTGGCCTCCTACGAGCAGTACTTC. The V gene is TRBV2, the J gene TRBJ2-7, with a tentative D call TRBD1 (6 bases). The CDR3 is made up of 15 amino acids. V lost 4 bases, J lost 0 bases, and 13 bases lay in between. Looked up from germline, CDR1 is SNHLY and CDR2 is FYNNEI.

Here the CDR3 reads CASSLIGDTEAFF. CDR3 DNA: TGTGCCAGCAGTTTAATAGGAGACACTGAAGCTTTCTTT. The rearrangement uses TRBV12-3 or TRBV12-4 and TRBJ1-1, with no clear D. CDR3 size: 13 residues. The V end was cut by 2 bases, the J end by 3 bases, with 7 bases between.

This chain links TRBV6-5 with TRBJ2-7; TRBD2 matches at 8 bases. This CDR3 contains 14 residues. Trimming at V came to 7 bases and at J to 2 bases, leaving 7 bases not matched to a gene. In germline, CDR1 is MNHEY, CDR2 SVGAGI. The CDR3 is CASTPGGWPYEQYF. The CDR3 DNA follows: TGTGCCAGCACCCCGGGAGGGTGGCCCTACGAGCAGTACTTC.

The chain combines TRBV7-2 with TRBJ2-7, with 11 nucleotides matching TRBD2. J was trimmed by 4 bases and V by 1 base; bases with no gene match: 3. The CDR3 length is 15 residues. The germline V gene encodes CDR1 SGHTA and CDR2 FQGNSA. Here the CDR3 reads CASSLVASGGYEQYF. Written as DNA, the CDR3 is TGTGCCAGCAGCTTAGTGGCTAGCGGGGGGTACGAGCAGTACTTC.

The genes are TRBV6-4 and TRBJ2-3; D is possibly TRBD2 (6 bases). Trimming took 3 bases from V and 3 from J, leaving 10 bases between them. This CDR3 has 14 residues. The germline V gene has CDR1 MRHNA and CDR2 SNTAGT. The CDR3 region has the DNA TGTGCCAGCAGTGATCCCCGGGGGACAGATACGCAGTATTTT. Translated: CASSDPRGTDTQYF.

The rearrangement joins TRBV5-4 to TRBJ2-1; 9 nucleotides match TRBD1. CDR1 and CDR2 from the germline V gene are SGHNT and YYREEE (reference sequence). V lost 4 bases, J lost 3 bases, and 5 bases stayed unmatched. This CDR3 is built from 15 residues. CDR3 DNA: TGTGCCAGCAGCACGGACAGGGGAAACTACAATGAGCAGTTCTTC. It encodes CASSTDRGNYNEQFF.

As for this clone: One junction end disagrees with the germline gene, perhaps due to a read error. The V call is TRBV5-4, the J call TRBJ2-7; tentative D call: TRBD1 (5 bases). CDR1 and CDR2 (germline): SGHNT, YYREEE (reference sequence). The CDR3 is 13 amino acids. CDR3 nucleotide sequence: TGTGCCAGCAGCAAGACAGCGTCAAACGAGGAGTACTTC. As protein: CASSKTASNEEYF.

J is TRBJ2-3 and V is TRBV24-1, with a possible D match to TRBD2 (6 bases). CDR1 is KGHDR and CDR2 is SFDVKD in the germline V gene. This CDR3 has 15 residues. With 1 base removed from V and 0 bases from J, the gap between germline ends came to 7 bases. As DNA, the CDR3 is TGTGCCACCAGTGATTTCGGGGGTAGCACAGATACGCAGTATTTT. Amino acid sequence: CATSDFGGSTDTQYF.